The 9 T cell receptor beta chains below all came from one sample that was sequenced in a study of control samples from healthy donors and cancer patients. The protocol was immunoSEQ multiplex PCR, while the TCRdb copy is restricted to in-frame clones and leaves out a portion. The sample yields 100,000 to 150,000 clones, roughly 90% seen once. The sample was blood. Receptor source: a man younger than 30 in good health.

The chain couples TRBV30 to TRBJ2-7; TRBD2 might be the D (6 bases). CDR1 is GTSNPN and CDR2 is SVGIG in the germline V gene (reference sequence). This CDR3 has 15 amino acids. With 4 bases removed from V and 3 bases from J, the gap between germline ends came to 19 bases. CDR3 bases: TGTGCCTGGACCGCATCCGGGGGTTCGTACTACGAGCAGTACTTC. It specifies CAWTASGGSYYEQYF.

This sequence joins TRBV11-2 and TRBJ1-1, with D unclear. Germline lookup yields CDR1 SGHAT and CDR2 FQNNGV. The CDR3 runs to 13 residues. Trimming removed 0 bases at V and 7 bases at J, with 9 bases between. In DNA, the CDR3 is TGTGCCAGCAGCTTAGATCTAGGGTTTGAAGCTTTCTTT. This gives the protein CASSLDLGFEAFF. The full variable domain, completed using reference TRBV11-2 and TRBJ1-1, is EAGVAQSPRYKIIEKRQSVAFWCNPISGHATLYWYQQILGQGPKLLIQFQNNGVVDDSQLPKDRFSAERLKGVDSTLKIQPAKLEDSAVYLCASSLDLGFEAFFGQGTRLTVV.

The CDR3 nucleotides read TGTGCCTGGAGTACAGGGGACAGGGACAATTCACCCCTCCACTTT. This encodes CAWSTGDRDNSPLHF. The rearrangement joins TRBV30 to TRBJ1-6; TRBD1 matches at 9 bases. Germline V lookup: CDR1 GTSNPN, CDR2 SVGIG (reference sequence). V lost 2 bases to trimming and J lost 7 bases; unmatched junction nucleotides: 6. The CDR3 runs 15 residues.

This CDR3 is CASKNYAGRRAFF. The CDR3 DNA follows: TGTGCCAGCAAAAATTACGCGGGGCGGAGAGCTTTCTTT. The J gene is TRBJ1-1, the V gene TRBV3-1 (or the pseudogene TRBV3-2), with a tentative D call TRBD1 (5 bases). The V end was cut by 7 bases, the J end by 10 bases, with 19 bases between. The CDR3 spans 13 residues. CDR1 and CDR2 from the germline V gene are LGHDT and YNNKEL (reference sequence).

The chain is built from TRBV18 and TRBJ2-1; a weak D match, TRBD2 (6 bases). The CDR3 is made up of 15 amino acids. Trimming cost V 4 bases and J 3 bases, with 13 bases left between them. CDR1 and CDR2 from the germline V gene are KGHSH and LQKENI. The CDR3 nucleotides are TGTGCCAGCTCACTCCGGGGCGGGGTCTACAATGAGCAGTTCTTC. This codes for CASSLRGGVYNEQFF.

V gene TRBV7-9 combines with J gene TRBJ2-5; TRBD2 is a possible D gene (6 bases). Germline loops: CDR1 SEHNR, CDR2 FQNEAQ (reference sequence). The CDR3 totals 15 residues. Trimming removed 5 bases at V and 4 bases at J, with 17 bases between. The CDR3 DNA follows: TGTGCCAGCAGCCGACCTGGCGGGGCCCTAGAGACCCAGTACTTC. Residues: CASSRPGGALETQYF.

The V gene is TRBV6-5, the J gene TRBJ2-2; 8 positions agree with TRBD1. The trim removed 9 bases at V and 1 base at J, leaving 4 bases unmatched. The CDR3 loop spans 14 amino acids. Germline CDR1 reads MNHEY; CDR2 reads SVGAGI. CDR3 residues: CASAGTGNTGELFF. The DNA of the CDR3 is TGTGCCAGTGCCGGGACAGGGAACACCGGGGAGCTGTTTTTT.

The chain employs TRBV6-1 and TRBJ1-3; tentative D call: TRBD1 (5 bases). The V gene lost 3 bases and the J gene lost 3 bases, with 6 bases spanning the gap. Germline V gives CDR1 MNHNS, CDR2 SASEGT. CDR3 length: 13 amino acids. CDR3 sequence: CASSDRVGNTIYF. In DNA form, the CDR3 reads TGTGCCAGCAGTGACAGGGTTGGAAACACCATATATTTT.

The CDR3 bases are TGTGCCAGGTCTGGGACCTTGGATAATTCACCCCTCCACTTT. Translating gives CARSGTLDNSPLHF. The rearrangement links TRBV2 to TRBJ1-6; weak D call: TRBD1 (5 bases). The CDR3 runs to 14 residues. The germline gives CDR1 SNHLY, CDR2 FYNNEI. Trimming pared 9 bases from V and 5 bases from J, leaving 14 bases between.